This T cell receptor (beta chain) was identified in a study of blood T cells in healthy people across ages (dated by TCRdb to between 2014 and 2016). Regarding the study in general: In model experiments, roughly one uniquely barcoded TCR beta cDNA molecule per two T cells was captured by template switching. The study measured age-related changes in TCR beta repertoire diversity using deep sequencing normalized with unique cDNA molecular identifiers. The donors were split into four age groups: young (average around 15 years), middle-aged (39), aged (roughly 60) and long-lived (approximately 80). To avoid experimental bias, donors of different ages were randomly spread across the sequencing lanes. Using the same blood draw, the study looked at two additional independent replicas of 1 million unique cDNA reads for two donors, one aged 18 to 30 and the other aged 80 or older. Summary of the overall study and its limitations: The long-lived group showed more naive CD4+ T cells, fewer expanded clones and increased TCR diversity than the aged group, suggesting age selection. A strong correlation was found between observed TCR beta diversity and the percentage of naive T cells measured by flow cytometry. Since profiling was done on bulk unsorted PBMCs, naive and antigen-experienced compartments could not be conclusively compared. Because the CMV infection status of the donors was unknown, age-related changes in expanded clonotypes may potentially have been confounded. Observed TCR beta diversity per million T cells fell roughly linearly with age, and a significant reduction was already apparent by age roughly 40. Estimates of total diversity from one million sequenced T cells were regarded as lower bounds and underestimates.

The 35 to 40 donors, aged about 6 to 95 years, were systemically healthy Caucasian individuals from Russia. Each donor gave 8 to 10 milliliters of peripheral blood, drawn into EDTA-treated Vacutainer tubes. Ficoll-Paque density-gradient centrifugation was used to isolate PBMCs, with at least 6 million obtained per sample. Total RNA, at least 6 micrograms per sample, was extracted from PBMCs with Trizol reagent. The percentages of naive CD45RAhigh/CD27high T cells were determined by flow cytometry on a PBMC aliquot from every donor. Comments on this clonotype: Its antigen remains undetermined. Base qualities are not at hand, and no much larger clone is one base apart.

Libraries came from 5' RACE. The listed sequencing device is Illumina HiSeq 2500. A second PCR of about 7 to 12 cycles was run with a J-beta primer mix and a sample-barcoded 5' primer. A unique molecular identifier was introduced onto each TCR beta cDNA molecule by a template-switch 5' adaptor carrying 12 random nucleotides. Each sample yielded at least 3 million CDR3-containing paired-end reads. All of the RNA was converted into first-strand cDNA using the Mint cDNA synthesis kit, with a TRBC-specific oligonucleotide serving as the primer. Following uracil-DNA glycosylase treatment, all cDNA underwent a first 18-cycle PCR with the universal primers M1SS and BC2_uni_R. On the authors' methods: For normalization, 1 million high-quality reads, each with a distinct molecular identifier, were randomly selected from each sample. Reads with shared molecular identifiers were discarded instead of being binned into consensus sequences. MiTCR, run with a Q25 quality threshold and the strictest error-elimination algorithm, handled CDR3 identification, clonotype clustering and error correction. A nonparametric unseen species model with Euler transformation was used to estimate a lower bound on total TCR beta diversity. TCRdb itself trimmed the public reads at Q25 with fastp, ran MiXCR and retained productive beta chains. Rows with one shared CDR3 protein collapse into an entry with the most common genes and DNA. The V and J calls follow TCRdb's processing rather than the paper's. The sample includes more than 1.4 million distinct CDR3 sequences, with roughly 40% observed a single time. The top ten hold around 8% of the sample.

The material sequenced was blood. This TCR was sampled from a young woman in good health.

The base sequence is TGCGCCAGCAGCTTACTCCAGGGCGCGGAGGGCACTGAAGCTTTCTTT. This encodes CASSLLQGAEGTEAFF. Recombination linked TRBV5-1 to TRBJ1-1; the D gene is perhaps TRBD1, on 5 matching bases. CDR1 SGHRS and CDR2 YFSETQ were looked up in the germline V gene. The germline ends are 18 bases apart after V is trimmed by 2 bases and J by 4 bases. The CDR3, cysteine through phenylalanine, is 16 amino acids long. CDR3 DNA only is kept here, 48 bases in frame from base 1.